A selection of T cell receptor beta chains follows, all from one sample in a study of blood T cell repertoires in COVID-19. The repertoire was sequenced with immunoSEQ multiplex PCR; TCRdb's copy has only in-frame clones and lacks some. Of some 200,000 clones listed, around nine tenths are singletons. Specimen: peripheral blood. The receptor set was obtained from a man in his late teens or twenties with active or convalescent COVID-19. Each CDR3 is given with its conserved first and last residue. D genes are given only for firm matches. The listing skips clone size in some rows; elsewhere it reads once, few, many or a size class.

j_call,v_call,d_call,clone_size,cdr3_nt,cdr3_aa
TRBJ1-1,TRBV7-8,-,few,TGTGCCAGCAGCAATCGACAAGGATGGAACACTGAAGCTTTCTTT,CASSNRQGWNTEAFF
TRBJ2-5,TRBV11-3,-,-,TGTGCCAGCAGCAGGACTTATGAGGAGACCCAGTACTTC,CASSRTYEETQYF
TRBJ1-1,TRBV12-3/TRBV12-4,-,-,TGTGCCAGCTTTCCCAGGGTAGACACTGAAGCTTTCTTT,CASFPRVDTEAFF
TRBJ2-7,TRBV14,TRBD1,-,TGTGCCAGCAGCCTCGGGACAGGGCCCTACGAGCAGTACTTC,CASSLGTGPYEQYF
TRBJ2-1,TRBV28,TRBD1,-,TGTGCCAGCAGCACCCCCCGACAGGGTGGTGAGCAGTTCTTC,CASSTPRQGGEQFF
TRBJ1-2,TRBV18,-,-,TGTGCCAGCTCACCGGGTAGCACGGCCGTAGGCTACACCTTC,CASSPGSTAVGYTF
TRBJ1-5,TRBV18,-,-,TGTGCCAGCTCACCAGGGCAGGGCGGGGGGAATCAGCCCCAGCATTTT,CASSPGQGGGNQPQHF
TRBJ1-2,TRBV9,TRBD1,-,TGTGCCAGCAGCGTGACAGGGAACGGGAACTATGGCTACACCTTC,CASSVTGNGNYGYTF
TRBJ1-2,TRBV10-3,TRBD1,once,TGTGCCATCAATGGGGGGGACAGGAATGGCTACACCTTC,CAINGGDRNGYTF
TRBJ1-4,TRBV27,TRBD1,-,TGTGCCAGCAGTTTGCAGTTCCGACAGGGTACAACTAATGAAAAACTGTTTTTT,CASSLQFRQGTTNEKLFF
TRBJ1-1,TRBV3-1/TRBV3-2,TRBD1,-,TGTGCCAGCAGCTCCCGACAGGGCTCGCTCCGTATGAACACTGAAGCTTTCTTT,CASSSRQGSLRMNTEAFF
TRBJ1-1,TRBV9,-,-,TGTGCCAGCAGCGACGAATCCCTGGCAGCTTTCTTT,CASSDESLAAFF
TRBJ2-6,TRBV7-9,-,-,TGTGCCAGCAGCTCCACTGGGGCCAACGTCCTGACTTTC,CASSSTGANVLTF
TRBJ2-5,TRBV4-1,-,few,TGCGCCAGCAGCCAAAGGGAGACCCCCCAAGAGACCCAGTACTTC,CASSQRETPQETQYF
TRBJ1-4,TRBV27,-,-,TGTGCCAGCAGCAAAGGGGGAGGGGAAAAACTGTTTTTT,CASSKGGGEKLFF
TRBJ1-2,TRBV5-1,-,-,TGCGCCAGGTCTGGTGGGGCGGACTATGGCTACACCTTC,CARSGGADYGYTF
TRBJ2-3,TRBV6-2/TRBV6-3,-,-,TGTGCCAGCAGTTGGGGGGAGGGCACAGATACGCAGTATTTT,CASSWGEGTDTQYF
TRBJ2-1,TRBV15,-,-,TGTGCCACCAGGGGCTACGACAATGAGCAGTTCTTC,CATRGYDNEQFF
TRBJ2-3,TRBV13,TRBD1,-,TGTGCCAGCAGCTTAGCGACAGGGAGCACAGATACGCAGTATTTT,CASSLATGSTDTQYF
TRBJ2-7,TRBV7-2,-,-,TGTGCCAGCAGCTTTCAGCTAGGACTGGACGAGCAGTACTTC,CASSFQLGLDEQYF
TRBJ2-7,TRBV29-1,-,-,TGCAGCGTAGGGCATCCCTCAGAGGGCGGAAAGTACGAGCAGTACTTC,CSVGHPSEGGKYEQYF
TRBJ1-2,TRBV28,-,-,TGTGCCAGCAGTCCCCGGGGGATCCGTGGCTACACCTTC,CASSPRGIRGYTF